This T cell receptor (beta chain) was recorded in a study of spatial heterogeneity in lung cancer. TCRdb fed the 5' RACE reads into MiXCR, producing one record per CDR3 protein. Of 30,000 to 40,000 distinct CDR3 sequences detected, 3.1% appear once; the ten largest clones hold 35% to 40%. This CDR3 region has 11 residues. V was clipped by 3 bases and J by 5 bases, with 5 bases between them. Germline assignment: CDR1 MDHEN and CDR2 SYDVKM. There are many counts of this clonotype. Sample time point: sample taken at primary tumor resection. Here the sequenced sample was normal lung tissue next to the tumor, taken at surgery. The chain combines TRBV28 with TRBJ2-7; no firm D call. This clonotype was obtained from a male donor with early-stage non-small cell lung cancer. The CDR3 region is CASSLVDEQYF. The DNA for the CDR3 is TGTGCCAGCAGTTTGGTGGACGAGCAGTACTTC.